Below are 11 T cell receptor beta chains sequenced from a single sample in a study of blood T cell repertoires in COVID-19. Measured with immunoSEQ multiplex PCR; TCRdb has only the in-frame clones, and not every one. The sample has fewer than 200,000 clones, 88% seen once. The sequenced sample was PBMCs or T cells enriched from blood (not recorded which). These receptor sequences come from a woman aged 18-29 years who had recovered from COVID-19.

The rearrangement uses TRBV29-1 and TRBJ1-2, with D perhaps matching TRBD1 (5 bases). V was clipped by 7 bases and J by 7 bases, with 22 bases between them. The V gene's germline CDR1 is SQVTM and CDR2 ANQGSEA. The CDR3 extends over 14 amino acids. The CDR3 DNA is TGCAGCGCCAAGCTTGGGGAGGGGTGGAGTGGCTACACCTTC. Amino acid sequence: CSAKLGEGWSGYTF.

V and J are TRBV6-9 and TRBJ1-5; no definite D call. From germline, CDR1 is MNHGY and CDR2 SVAAGI. Trimming took 3 bases from V and 4 from J, leaving 10 bases between them. This CDR3 is built from 14 residues. The CDR3 sequence: CASSYARTNQPQHF. CDR3 bases: TGTGCCAGCAGTTACGCAAGGACTAATCAGCCCCAGCATTTT.

This sequence joins TRBV6-5 and TRBJ1-1; D is possibly TRBD1 (5 bases). The CDR3 is 15 residues long. CDR1 and CDR2 (germline): MNHEY, SVGAGI. V lost 3 bases to trimming and J lost 3 bases, with 14 bases between them. CDR3 in DNA: TGTGCCAGCAGTTATATGGGGTCGGGGGACACTGAAGCTTTCTTT. Protein product: CASSYMGSGDTEAFF.

The chain recombines TRBV6-2 or TRBV6-3 with TRBJ1-6; 9 bases match TRBD1. Germline CDR1 MNHEY, CDR2 SVGEGT. The CDR3 length is 16 residues. The trim removed 6 bases at V and 8 bases at J, leaving 11 bases unmatched. The CDR3 DNA is TGTGCCAGCAGCCCCCAGGACAGGGGTTTTGATTCACCCCTCCACTTT. Translated: CASSPQDRGFDSPLHF.

This clone was recorded once. The genes are TRBV5-1 and TRBJ2-7; possible D gene TRBD1, 6 bases. Germline CDR1 reads SGHRS; CDR2 reads YFSETQ. The CDR3 runs to 15 residues. V was shortened by 4 bases and J by 0 bases, with 14 bases between the two germline ends. CDR3 region: CASSPGATRSYEQYF. CDR3 coding DNA: TGCGCCAGCAGCCCAGGGGCCACCCGCTCCTACGAGCAGTACTTC.

This clone has only a few counts. The rearrangement joins TRBV11-2 to TRBJ1-1; no firm D call. V shed 0 bases and J shed 1 base, with 6 bases lying between them. The length of the CDR3 is 14 residues. Per the germline V gene, CDR1 is SGHAT and CDR2 is FQNNGV. The DNA of the CDR3 is TGTGCCAGCAGCTTAGACAGGTGGAACACTGAAGCTTTCTTT. Its protein is CASSLDRWNTEAFF. Looking up the rest from reference TRBV11-2 and TRBJ1-1 gives the full variable domain: EAGVAQSPRYKIIEKRQSVAFWCNPISGHATLYWYQQILGQGPKLLIQFQNNGVVDDSQLPKDRFSAERLKGVDSTLKIQPAKLEDSAVYLCASSLDRWNTEAFFGQGTRLTVV.

This clone occurred once. The genes are TRBV28 and TRBJ2-2; 9 nucleotides agree with TRBD1. Germline loops: CDR1 MDHEN, CDR2 SYDVKM. The CDR3 extends over 15 amino acids. With 7 bases clipped from V and 4 bases from J, the junction kept 7 bases outside the gene matches. CDR3 DNA sequence: TGTGCCAGCACCTCGACAGGGGGGACCACCGGGGAGCTGTTTTTT. It is translated as CASTSTGGTTGELFF.

The rearrangement joins TRBV6-2 or TRBV6-3 to TRBJ1-2; D remains unclear. The ends were cut back, 5 bases at V and 0 bases at J, with 7 bases in the middle. The CDR3 is made up of 13 amino acids. Germline V gene sequence: CDR1 MNHEY, CDR2 SVGEGT. In nucleotides, the CDR3 is TGTGCCAGCAGTCCCACAGCTAACTATGGCTACACCTTC. Translation gives CASSPTANYGYTF.

This clone was detected once. V is TRBV7-9 and J is TRBJ1-1; D unclear. V was pared by 1 base and J by 1 base, with 7 bases between. The germline gives CDR1 SEHNR, CDR2 FQNEAQ (reference sequence). The CDR3 sequence is 14 residues long. The CDR3 bases are TGTGCCAGCAGCTTAGGGGCAGAGAACACTGAAGCTTTCTTT. It codes for CASSLGAENTEAFF.

The chain links TRBV6-5 to TRBJ1-5, with D possibly TRBD1 on 6 matching bases. V was cut by 8 bases and J by 5 bases, with 19 bases left in between. CDR1 is MNHEY and CDR2 is SVGAGI in the germline V gene. CDR3 length: 15 amino acids. CDR3 residues: CASSYSGYRDQPQHF. The CDR3 DNA follows: TGTGCCAGCTCCTATTCCGGCTACAGGGATCAGCCCCAGCATTTT.

The chain links TRBV2 to TRBJ2-3; 8 bases are shared with TRBD2. J lost 5 bases, V lost 8 bases, and 39 bases had no gene match. There are 24 residues in the CDR3. Per germline, CDR1 SNHLY and CDR2 FYNNEI. The CDR3 here is CASSYPVGDPRLSSGGGGLDTQYF. For the CDR3, the DNA is TGTGCCAGCTCATACCCTGTAGGGGACCCCAGACTCTCCAGCGGGGGTGGGGGATTAGATACGCAGTATTTT.